This TCR beta chain was sequenced for a study of Graves' ophthalmopathy and Graves' hyperthyroidism. Study as a whole: Peripheral blood samples were taken at initial diagnosis, before any treatment. Findings and caveats of the study: Ophthalmopathy progression was predicted with 70.59% sensitivity and 72% to 75% specificity. With almost 90% sensitivity and less than 83% specificity, a 13-signature model separated ophthalmopathy from stable hyperthyroidism.

Amplified TCR beta CDR3 regions were obtained using RNA transcripts as template. HTBI primers primed a first-round RT-PCR, and a second-round multiplex PCR followed. Via MiXCR, TCRdb re-called the multiplex PCR reads, giving one row per CDR3 protein. The table has roughly 700,000 distinct CDR3 sequences, roughly 40% seen once; the top ten hold about 40%. This clonotype was seen a handful of times. Its specificity is unknown. This receptor was taken from an adult man with Graves' ophthalmopathy. What was sequenced was peripheral blood.

The CDR3 region has the DNA TGTGCCAGCAGTTTAAAGAGGGGAGGGACCCAGTACTTC. Protein sequence: CASSLKRGGTQYF. The V call is TRBV2, the J call TRBJ2-5; D might be TRBD2 (6 bases). The germline CDR1 and CDR2 sequences are SNHLY and FYNNEI. Between the trimmed V and J ends, which lost 5 bases and 7 bases, there was a span of 14 bases. The CDR3 has 13 amino acids.